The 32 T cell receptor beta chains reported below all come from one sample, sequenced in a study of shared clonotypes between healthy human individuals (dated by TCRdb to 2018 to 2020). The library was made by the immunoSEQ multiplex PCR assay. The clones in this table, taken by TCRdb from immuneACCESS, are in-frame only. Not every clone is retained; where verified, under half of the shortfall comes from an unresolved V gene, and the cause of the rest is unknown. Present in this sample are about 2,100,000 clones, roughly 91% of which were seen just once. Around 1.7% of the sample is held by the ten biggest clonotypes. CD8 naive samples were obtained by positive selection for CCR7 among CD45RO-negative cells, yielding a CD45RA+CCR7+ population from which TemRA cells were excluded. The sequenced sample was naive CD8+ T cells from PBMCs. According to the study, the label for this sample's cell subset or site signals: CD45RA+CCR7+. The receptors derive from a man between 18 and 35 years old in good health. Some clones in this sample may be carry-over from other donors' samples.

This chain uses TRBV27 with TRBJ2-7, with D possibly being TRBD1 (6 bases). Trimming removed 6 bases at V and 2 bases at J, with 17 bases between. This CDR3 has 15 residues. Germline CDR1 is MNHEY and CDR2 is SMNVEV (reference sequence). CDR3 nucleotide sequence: TGTGCCAGCAGCAAATCCGGGACATCTGCCTACGAGCAGTACTTC. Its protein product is CASSKSGTSAYEQYF.

The DNA of the CDR3 is TGTGCCAGCAGTTTCGACAGCCCCCTAACGAACACTGAAGCTTTCTTT. This encodes CASSFDSPLTNTEAFF. The chain is built from TRBV5-4 and TRBJ1-1; D possibly corresponds to TRBD1 (5 bases). CDR3 length: 16 amino acids. Germline assignment: CDR1 SGHNT and CDR2 YYREEE (reference sequence). V dropped 5 bases and J dropped 1 base, with 18 bases sitting between them.

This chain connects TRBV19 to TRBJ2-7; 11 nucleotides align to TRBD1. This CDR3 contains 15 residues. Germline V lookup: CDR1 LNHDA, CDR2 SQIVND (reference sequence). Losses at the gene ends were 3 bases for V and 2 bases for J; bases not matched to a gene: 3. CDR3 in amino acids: CASSIGTGGPYEQYF. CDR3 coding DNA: TGTGCCAGTAGTATCGGGACAGGGGGTCCCTACGAGCAGTACTTC. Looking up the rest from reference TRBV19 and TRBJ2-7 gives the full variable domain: DGGITQSPKYLFRKEGQNVTLSCEQNLNHDAMYWYRQDPGQGLRLIYYSQIVNDFQKGDIAEGYSVSREKKESFPLTVTSAQKNPTAFYLCASSIGTGGPYEQYFGPGTRLTVT.

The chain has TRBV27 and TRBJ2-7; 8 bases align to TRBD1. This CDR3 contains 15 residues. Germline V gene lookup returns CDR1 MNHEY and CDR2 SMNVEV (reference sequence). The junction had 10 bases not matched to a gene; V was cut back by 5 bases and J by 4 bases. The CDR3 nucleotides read TGTGCCAGCAGTCTGATATTGGGACAGGCATACGAGCAGTACTTC. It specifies CASSLILGQAYEQYF.

CDR3 DNA sequence: TGCGCCAGCAGCCAAGCTACCGGGGGCCAAGAAAACATTCAGTACTTC. The encoded protein is CASSQATGGQENIQYF. V usage is TRBV4-3 and J usage is TRBJ2-4; possibly TRBD1 or TRBD2 for D (6 bases each). Germline CDR1 and CDR2: LGHNA and YSLEER. This CDR3 comprises 16 residues. Trimming cost V 1 base and J 5 bases, with 15 bases left between them.

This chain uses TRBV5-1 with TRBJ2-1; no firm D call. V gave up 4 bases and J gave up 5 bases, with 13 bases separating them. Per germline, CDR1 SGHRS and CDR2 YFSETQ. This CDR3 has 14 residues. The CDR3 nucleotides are TGCGCCAGCAGCCAGGCCCTGACGAACAATGAGCAGTTCTTC. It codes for CASSQALTNNEQFF.

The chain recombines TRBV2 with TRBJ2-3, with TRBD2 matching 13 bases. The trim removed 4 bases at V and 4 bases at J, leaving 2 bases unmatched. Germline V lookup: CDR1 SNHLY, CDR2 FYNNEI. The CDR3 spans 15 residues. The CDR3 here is CASSGGLAGADTQYF. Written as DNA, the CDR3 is TGTGCCAGCAGTGGAGGACTAGCGGGAGCAGATACGCAGTATTTT.

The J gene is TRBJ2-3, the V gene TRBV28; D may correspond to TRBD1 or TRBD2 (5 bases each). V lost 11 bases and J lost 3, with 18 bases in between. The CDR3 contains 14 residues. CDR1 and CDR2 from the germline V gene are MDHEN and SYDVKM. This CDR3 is CAVGAPPLTDTQYF. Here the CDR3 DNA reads TGTGCCGTCGGGGCCCCACCTTTAACAGATACGCAGTATTTT. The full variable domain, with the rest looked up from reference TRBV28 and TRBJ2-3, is DVKVTQSSRYLVKRTGEKVFLECVQDMDHENMFWYRQDPGLGLRLIYFSYDVKMKEKGDIPEGYSVSREKKERFSLILESASTNQTSMYLCAVGAPPLTDTQYFGPGTRLTVL.

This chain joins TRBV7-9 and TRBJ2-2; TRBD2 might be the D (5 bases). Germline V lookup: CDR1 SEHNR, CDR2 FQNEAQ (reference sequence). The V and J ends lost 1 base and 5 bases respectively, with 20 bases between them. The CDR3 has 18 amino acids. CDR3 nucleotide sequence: TGTGCCAGCAGCTTAGGGATAAACCTAGCCTACCCAACCGGGGAGCTGTTTTTT. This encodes CASSLGINLAYPTGELFF. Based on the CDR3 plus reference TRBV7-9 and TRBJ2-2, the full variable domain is DTGVSQNPRHKITKRGQNVTFRCDPISEHNRLYWYRQTLGQGPEFLTYFQNEAQLEKSRLLSDRFSAERPKGSFSTLEIQRTEQGDSAMYLCASSLGINLAYPTGELFFGEGSRLTVL.

CDR3 sequence: CASSQGGGKGYTF. The CDR3 DNA reads as TGCGCCAGCAGCCAAGGCGGAGGTAAAGGCTACACCTTC. This chain links TRBV4-3 with TRBJ1-2, with unresolved D. The CDR3 length is 13 residues. V gave up 1 base and J gave up 8 bases, with 11 bases separating them. CDR1 and CDR2 from the germline V gene are LGHNA and YSLEER.

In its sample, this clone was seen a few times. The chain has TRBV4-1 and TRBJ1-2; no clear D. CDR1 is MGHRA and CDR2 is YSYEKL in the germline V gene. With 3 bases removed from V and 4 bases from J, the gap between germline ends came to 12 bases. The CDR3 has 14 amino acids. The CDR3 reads CASSQTPRGYGYTF. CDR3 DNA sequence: TGCGCCAGCAGCCAGACTCCCCGTGGCTATGGCTACACCTTC.

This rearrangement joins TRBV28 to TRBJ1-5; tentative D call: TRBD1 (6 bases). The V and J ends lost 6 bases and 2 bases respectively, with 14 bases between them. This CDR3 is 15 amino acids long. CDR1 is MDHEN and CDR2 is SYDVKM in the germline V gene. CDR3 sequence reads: CASRNDRLGNQPQHF. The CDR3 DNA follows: TGTGCCAGCAGAAACGACAGGCTGGGCAATCAGCCCCAGCATTTT.

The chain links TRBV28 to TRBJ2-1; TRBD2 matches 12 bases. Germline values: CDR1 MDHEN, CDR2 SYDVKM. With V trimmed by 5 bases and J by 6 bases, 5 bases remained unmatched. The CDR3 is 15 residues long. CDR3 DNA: TGTGCCAGCAGTCTCCCGGGACTAGCGGGCAATGAGCAGTTCTTC. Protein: CASSLPGLAGNEQFF.

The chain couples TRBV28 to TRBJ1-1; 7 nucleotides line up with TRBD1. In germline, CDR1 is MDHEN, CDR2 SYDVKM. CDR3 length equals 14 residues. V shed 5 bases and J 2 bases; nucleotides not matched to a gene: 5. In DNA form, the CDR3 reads TGTGCCAGCAGTCCCCGACAGGGTAACACTGAAGCTTTCTTT. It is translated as CASSPRQGNTEAFF. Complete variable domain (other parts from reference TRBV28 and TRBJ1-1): DVKVTQSSRYLVKRTGEKVFLECVQDMDHENMFWYRQDPGLGLRLIYFSYDVKMKEKGDIPEGYSVSREKKERFSLILESASTNQTSMYLCASSPRQGNTEAFFGQGTRLTVV.

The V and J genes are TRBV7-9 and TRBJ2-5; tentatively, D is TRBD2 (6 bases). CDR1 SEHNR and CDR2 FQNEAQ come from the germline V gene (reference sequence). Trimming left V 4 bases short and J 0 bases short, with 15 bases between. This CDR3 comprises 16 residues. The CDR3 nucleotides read TGTGCCAGCAGCTCGACTAGATTACCAGACCAAGAGACCCAGTACTTC. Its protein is CASSSTRLPDQETQYF.

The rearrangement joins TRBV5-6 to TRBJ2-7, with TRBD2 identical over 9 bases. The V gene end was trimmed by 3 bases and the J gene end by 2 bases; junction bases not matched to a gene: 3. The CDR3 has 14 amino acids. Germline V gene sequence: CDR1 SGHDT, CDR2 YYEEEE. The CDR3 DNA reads TGTGCCAGCAGCTATAGCGGGAGACCCTACGAGCAGTACTTC. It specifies CASSYSGRPYEQYF.

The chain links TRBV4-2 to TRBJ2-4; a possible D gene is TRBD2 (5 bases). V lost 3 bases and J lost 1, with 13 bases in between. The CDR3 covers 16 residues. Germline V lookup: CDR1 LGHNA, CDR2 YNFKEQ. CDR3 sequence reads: CASSQGQEAAKNIQYF. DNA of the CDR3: TGTGCCAGCAGCCAGGGTCAGGAGGCGGCCAAAAACATTCAGTACTTC.

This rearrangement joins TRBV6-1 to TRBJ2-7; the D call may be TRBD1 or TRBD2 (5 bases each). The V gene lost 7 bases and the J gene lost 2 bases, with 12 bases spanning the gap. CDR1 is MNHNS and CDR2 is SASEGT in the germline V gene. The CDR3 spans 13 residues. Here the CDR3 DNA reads TGTGCCAGCAATGGGGGAAACACCTACGAGCAGTACTTC. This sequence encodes CASNGGNTYEQYF.

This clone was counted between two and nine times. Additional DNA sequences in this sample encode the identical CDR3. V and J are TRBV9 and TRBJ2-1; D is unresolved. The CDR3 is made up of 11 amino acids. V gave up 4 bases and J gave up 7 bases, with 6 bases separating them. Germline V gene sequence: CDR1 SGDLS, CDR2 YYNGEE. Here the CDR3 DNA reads TGTGCCAGCAGCCCCGGGAATGAGCAGTTCTTC. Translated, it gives CASSPGNEQFF. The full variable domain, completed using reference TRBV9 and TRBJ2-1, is DSGVTQTPKHLITATGQRVTLRCSPRSGDLSVYWYQQSLDQGLQFLIQYYNGEERAKGNILERFSAQQFPDLHSELNLSSLELGDSALYFCASSPGNEQFFGPGTRLTVL.

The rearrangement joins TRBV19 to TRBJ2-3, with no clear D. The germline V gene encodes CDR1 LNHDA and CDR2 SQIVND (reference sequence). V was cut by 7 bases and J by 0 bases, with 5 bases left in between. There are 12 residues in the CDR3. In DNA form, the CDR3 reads TGTGCCAGTAAGGCAAGCACAGATACGCAGTATTTT. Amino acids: CASKASTDTQYF.

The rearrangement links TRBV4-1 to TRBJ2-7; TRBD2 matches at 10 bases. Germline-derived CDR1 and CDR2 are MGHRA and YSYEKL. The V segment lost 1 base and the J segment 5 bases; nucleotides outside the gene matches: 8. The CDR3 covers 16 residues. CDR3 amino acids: CASSQGFYSGRNEQYF. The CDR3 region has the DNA TGCGCCAGCAGCCAAGGGTTCTATAGCGGGAGGAACGAGCAGTACTTC.

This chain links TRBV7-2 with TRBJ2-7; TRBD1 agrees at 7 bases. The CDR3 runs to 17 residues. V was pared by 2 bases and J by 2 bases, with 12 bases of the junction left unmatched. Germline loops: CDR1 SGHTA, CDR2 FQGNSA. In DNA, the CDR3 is TGTGCCAGCAGCTTACCGAACCGGGACAGCGCTACCTACGAGCAGTACTTC. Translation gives CASSLPNRDSATYEQYF.

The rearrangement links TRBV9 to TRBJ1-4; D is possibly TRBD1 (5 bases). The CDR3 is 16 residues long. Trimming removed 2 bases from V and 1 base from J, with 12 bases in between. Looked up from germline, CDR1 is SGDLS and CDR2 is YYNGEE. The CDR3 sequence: CASSVEAGRTNEKLFF. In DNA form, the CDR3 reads TGTGCCAGCAGCGTGGAAGCAGGGAGAACTAATGAAAAACTGTTTTTT.

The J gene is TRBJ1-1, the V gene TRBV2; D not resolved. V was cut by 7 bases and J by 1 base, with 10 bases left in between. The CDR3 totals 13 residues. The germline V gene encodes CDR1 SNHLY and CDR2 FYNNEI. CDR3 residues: CASKVQRNTEAFF. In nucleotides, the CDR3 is TGTGCCAGCAAGGTCCAAAGGAACACTGAAGCTTTCTTT.

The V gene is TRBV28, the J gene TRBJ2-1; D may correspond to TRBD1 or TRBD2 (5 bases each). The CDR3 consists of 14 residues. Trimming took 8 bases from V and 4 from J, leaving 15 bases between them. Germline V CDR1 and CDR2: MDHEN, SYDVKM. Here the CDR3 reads CASEGTGLYNEQFF. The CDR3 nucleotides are TGTGCCAGCGAAGGGACCGGACTTTACAATGAGCAGTTCTTC.

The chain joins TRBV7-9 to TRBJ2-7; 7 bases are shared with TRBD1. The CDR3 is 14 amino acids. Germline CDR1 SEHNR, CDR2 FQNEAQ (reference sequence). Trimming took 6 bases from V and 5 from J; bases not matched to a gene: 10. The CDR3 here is CASRRGSGTDEQYF. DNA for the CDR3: TGTGCCAGCAGGAGGGGTTCAGGGACAGACGAGCAGTACTTC. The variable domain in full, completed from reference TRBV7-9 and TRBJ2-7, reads DTGVSQNPRHKITKRGQNVTFRCDPISEHNRLYWYRQTLGQGPEFLTYFQNEAQLEKSRLLSDRFSAERPKGSFSTLEIQRTEQGDSAMYLCASRRGSGTDEQYFGPGTRLTVT.

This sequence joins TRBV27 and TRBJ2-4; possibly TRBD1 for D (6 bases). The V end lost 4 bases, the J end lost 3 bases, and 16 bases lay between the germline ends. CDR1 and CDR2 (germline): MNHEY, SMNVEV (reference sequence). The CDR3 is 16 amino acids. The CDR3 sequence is CASSYFGGAGKNIQYF. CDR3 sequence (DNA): TGTGCCAGCAGTTATTTTGGGGGCGCAGGCAAAAACATTCAGTACTTC.

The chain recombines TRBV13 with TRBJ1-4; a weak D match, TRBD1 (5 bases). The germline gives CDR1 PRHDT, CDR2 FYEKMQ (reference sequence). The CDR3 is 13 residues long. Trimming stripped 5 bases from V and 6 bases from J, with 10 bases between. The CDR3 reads CASSARGDEKLFF. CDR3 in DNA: TGTGCCAGCAGCGCCCGGGGGGATGAAAAACTGTTTTTT.

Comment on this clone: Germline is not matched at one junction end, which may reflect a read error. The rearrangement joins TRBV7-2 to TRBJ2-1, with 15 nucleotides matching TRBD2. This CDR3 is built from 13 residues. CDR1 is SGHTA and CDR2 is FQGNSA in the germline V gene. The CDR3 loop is CASSSGLAGGPVF. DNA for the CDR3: TGTGCCAGCAGCTCTGGACTAGCGGGAGGGCCGGTCTTC. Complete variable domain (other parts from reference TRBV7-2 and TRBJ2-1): GAGVSQSPSNKVTEKGKDVELRCDPISGHTALYWYRQSLGQGLEFLIYFQGNSAPDKSGLPSDRFSAERTGGSVSTLTIQRTQQEDSAVYLCASSSGLAGGPVFGPGTRLTVL.

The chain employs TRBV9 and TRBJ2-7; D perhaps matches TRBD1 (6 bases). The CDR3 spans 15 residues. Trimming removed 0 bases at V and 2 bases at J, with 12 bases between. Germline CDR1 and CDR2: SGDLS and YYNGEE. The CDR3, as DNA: TGTGCCAGCAGCGTAGAGGGGGAGTTGCCCTACGAGCAGTACTTC. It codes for CASSVEGELPYEQYF.

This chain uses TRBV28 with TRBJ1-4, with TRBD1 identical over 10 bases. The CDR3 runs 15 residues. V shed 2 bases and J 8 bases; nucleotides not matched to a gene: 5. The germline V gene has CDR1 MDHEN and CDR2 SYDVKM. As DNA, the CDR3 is TGTGCCAGCAGTTTAGGGACAGGGGTGTCGGAAAAACTGTTTTTT. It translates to CASSLGTGVSEKLFF. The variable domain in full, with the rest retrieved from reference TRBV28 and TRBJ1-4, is DVKVTQSSRYLVKRTGEKVFLECVQDMDHENMFWYRQDPGLGLRLIYFSYDVKMKEKGDIPEGYSVSREKKERFSLILESASTNQTSMYLCASSLGTGVSEKLFFGSGTQLSVL.

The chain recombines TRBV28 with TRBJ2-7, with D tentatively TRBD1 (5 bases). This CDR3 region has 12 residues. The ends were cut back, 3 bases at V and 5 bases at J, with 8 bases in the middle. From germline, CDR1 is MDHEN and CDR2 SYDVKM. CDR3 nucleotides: TGTGCCAGCAGTTTTAGGGGCAACGAGCAGTACTTC. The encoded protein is CASSFRGNEQYF.